The clone carrying this TCR beta chain was detected only once. The target antigen is unknown. The CDR3 contains 16 residues. V lost 2 bases to trimming and J lost 8 bases; unmatched junction nucleotides: 9. The germline gives CDR1 MNHEY, CDR2 SVGAGI. The sample belongs to a study of cytomegalovirus exposure and HLA in healthy donors. Broader study findings: The authors later found HLA-associated TCR beta chains more clonally expanded than equally common others.

The study ran its PCR with 60 Vbeta and 13 Jbeta primers. Libraries were prepared by immunoSEQ multiplex PCR; TCRdb keeps only in-frame clonotypes and omits some of them. In the table there are about 260,000 clones, approximately 85% of which are singletons. The gene calls are TRBV6-5 and TRBJ2-1, with 10 positions matching TRBD2. This TCR derives from a woman aged 40-49 years in good health and CMV-seropositive. The sequenced sample was PBMCs. This CDR3 is CASSYGLAGDIDEQFF. CDR3 DNA sequence: TGTGCCAGCAGTTACGGGCTAGCGGGAGACATCGATGAGCAGTTCTTC.